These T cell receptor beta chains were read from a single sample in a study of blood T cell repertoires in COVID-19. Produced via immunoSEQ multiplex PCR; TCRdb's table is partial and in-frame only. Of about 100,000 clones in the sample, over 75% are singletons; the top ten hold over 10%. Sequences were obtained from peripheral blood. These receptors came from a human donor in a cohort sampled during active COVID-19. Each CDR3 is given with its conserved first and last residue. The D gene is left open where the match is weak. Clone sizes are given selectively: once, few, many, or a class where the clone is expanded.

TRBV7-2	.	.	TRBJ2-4	CASSRSSSNIQYF	TGTGCCAGCAGCCGGTCTAGTTCGAACATTCAGTACTTC
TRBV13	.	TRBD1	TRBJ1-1	CASSNRGYGEAFF	TGTGCCAGCAGCAACAGGGGTTATGGTGAAGCTTTCTTT
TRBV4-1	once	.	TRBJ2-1	CASSRDDSNSYNEQFF	TGCGCCAGCAGCCGAGACGACTCCAACTCCTACAATGAGCAGTTCTTC
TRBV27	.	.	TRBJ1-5	CASSSRTEKVLKELHQPQHF	TGTGCCAGCAGTTCGAGGACAGAAAAAGTACTTAAGGAGTTACATCAGCCCCAGCATTTT
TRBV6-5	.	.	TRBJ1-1	CASRFQGNTEAFF	TGTGCCAGCAGATTCCAGGGGAACACTGAAGCTTTCTTT
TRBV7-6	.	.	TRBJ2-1	CASSYFYGREQFF	TGTGCCAGCAGCTACTTTTATGGGAGAGAGCAGTTCTTC
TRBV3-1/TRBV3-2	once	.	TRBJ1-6	CASSQRLTGPSYNSPLHF	TGTGCCAGCAGCCAGCGATTGACAGGCCCCTCCTATAATTCACCCCTCCACTTT
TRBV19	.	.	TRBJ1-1	CASSTTGHEEAFF	TGTGCCAGTAGTACTACAGGACACGAGGAAGCTTTCTTT
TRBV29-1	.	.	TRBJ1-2	CSGRDLDGYTF	TGCAGCGGCCGGGACTTGGATGGCTACACCTTC
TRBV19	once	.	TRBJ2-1	CASSRGASYNEQFF	TGTGCCAGTAGTCGGGGGGCGTCTTACAATGAGCAGTTCTTC
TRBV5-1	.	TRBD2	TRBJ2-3	CASSTGTSGRGYTQYF	TGCGCCAGCAGCACCGGGACTAGCGGGAGGGGGTATACGCAGTATTTT
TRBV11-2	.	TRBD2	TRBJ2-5	CASSLVPAGGWQETQYF	TGTGCCAGCAGCTTAGTCCCAGCGGGAGGTTGGCAAGAGACCCAGTACTTC
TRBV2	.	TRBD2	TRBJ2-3	CASRRGASGSFTDTQYF	TGTGCCAGCAGAAGGGGAGCTAGCGGGTCTTTCACAGATACGCAGTATTTT
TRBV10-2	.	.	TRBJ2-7	CASREGQSYEQYF	TGCGCCAGCAGGGAGGGACAGTCCTACGAGCAGTACTTC
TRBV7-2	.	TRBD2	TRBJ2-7	CASSRIPSGSITQQYF	TGTGCCAGCAGCCGTATTCCTAGCGGGAGTATTACGCAGCAGTACTTC
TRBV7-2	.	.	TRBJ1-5	CASSFGVAGQPQHF	TGTGCCAGCAGCTTCGGGGTTGCCGGGCAGCCCCAGCATTTT
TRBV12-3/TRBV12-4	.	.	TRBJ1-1	CASRVYMNTEAFF	TGTGCCAGCAGGGTATACATGAACACTGAAGCTTTCTTT
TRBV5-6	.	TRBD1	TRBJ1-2	CASSRRDRSNYGYTF	TGTGCCAGCAGCCGCCGGGACAGGAGTAACTATGGCTACACCTTC
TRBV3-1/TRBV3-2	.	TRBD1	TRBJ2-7	CASSPSTGFPYEQYF	TGTGCCAGCAGCCCATCGACAGGGTTCCCCTACGAGCAGTACTTC
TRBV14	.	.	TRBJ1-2	CASSQDLTGIGGYTF	TGTGCCAGCAGCCAAGATCTTACAGGGATAGGCGGCTACACCTTC
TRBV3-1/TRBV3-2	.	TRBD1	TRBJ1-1	CASSQGTGLEAFF	TGTGCCAGCAGCCAAGGGACAGGACTCGAAGCTTTCTTT
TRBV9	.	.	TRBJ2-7	CASSHGQAEGGMVSYEQYF	TGTGCCAGCAGCCATGGACAGGCCGAAGGAGGGATGGTCTCCTACGAGCAGTACTTC
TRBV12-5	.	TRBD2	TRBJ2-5	CASGSRGGGETQYF	TGTGCTAGTGGTTCCCGGGGGGGCGGTGAGACCCAGTACTTC
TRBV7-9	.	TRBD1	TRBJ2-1	CASSLAGGRSYNEQFF	TGTGCCAGCAGCTTAGCAGGGGGCAGATCCTACAATGAGCAGTTCTTC
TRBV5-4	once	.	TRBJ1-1	CASSLATGGTEAFF	TGTGCCAGCAGCTTGGCGACGGGGGGGACTGAAGCTTTCTTT
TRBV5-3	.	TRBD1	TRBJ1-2	CARSSLNGQGANYGYTF	TGTGCCAGAAGCTCTTTAAACGGACAGGGTGCCAACTATGGCTACACCTTC
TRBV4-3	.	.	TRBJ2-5	CASSQDQAGTQYF	TGCGCCAGCAGCCAAGATCAGGCCGGGACCCAGTACTTC
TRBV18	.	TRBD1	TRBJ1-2	CASSQDIQGPYGYTF	TGTGCCAGCTCCCAAGATATACAGGGGCCGTATGGCTACACCTTC